One and the same sample provided the 19 T cell receptor beta chains below, sequenced in a study of cytomegalovirus exposure and HLA in healthy donors. The PCR ran on 60 Vbeta and 13 Jbeta primers. Generated by immunoSEQ multiplex PCR, the TCRdb table keeps only in-frame clones and is missing some. The data show 150,000 to 200,000 clones, around 79% seen once. The source material was PBMCs. Source of these receptors: a young woman in good health and CMV-seropositive.

The rearrangement links TRBV6-5 to TRBJ1-6; D uncertain. The V and J ends lost 4 bases and 8 bases respectively, with 9 bases between them. The CDR3 length is 13 residues. Germline lookup yields CDR1 MNHEY and CDR2 SVGAGI. CDR3 residues: CASSSGGYSPLHF. The CDR3, as DNA: TGTGCCAGCAGTTCGGGCGGGTATTCACCCCTCCACTTT.

This rearrangement joins TRBV7-2 to TRBJ2-7; 10 bases map to TRBD2. The CDR3 is made up of 18 amino acids. The V gene's germline CDR1 is SGHTA and CDR2 FQGNSA. V was pared by 3 bases and J by 4 bases, with 15 bases of the junction left unmatched. For the CDR3, the DNA is TGTGCCAGCAGCTTTAGCGGGGGGACACACCGGGGAGTATACGAGCAGTACTTC. Translation gives CASSFSGGTHRGVYEQYF. The entire variable domain, with the rest obtained from reference TRBV7-2 and TRBJ2-7, is as follows: GAGVSQSPSNKVTEKGKDVELRCDPISGHTALYWYRQSLGQGLEFLIYFQGNSAPDKSGLPSDRFSAERTGGSVSTLTIQRTQQEDSAVYLCASSFSGGTHRGVYEQYFGPGTRLTVT.

This clone has only one observation. This CDR3 is CASSADTSYEQYF. The CDR3 DNA is TGTGCCAGCAGCGCCGACACCTCCTACGAGCAGTACTTC. The chain recombines TRBV6-1 with TRBJ2-7, with D unclear. This CDR3 contains 13 residues. V dropped 6 bases and J dropped 0 bases, with 9 bases sitting between them. In germline, CDR1 is MNHNS, CDR2 SASEGT.

The chain employs TRBV19 and TRBJ2-4, with TRBD2 matching over 10 bases. Germline trimming cut 7 bases from V and 7 bases from J; bases unmatched to any gene: 13. The CDR3 has 16 residues. Germline values: CDR1 LNHDA, CDR2 SQIVND (reference sequence). The CDR3 nucleotides are TGTGCCAGTAAATCCCTAGCGGGGGTAAAGGGGAACATTCAGTACTTC. Translated, it gives CASKSLAGVKGNIQYF.

This chain links TRBV4-3 with TRBJ2-4; 11 bases are a match to TRBD1. The germline CDR1 and CDR2 sequences are LGHNA and YSLEER. The length of the CDR3 is 22 residues. V lost 2 bases to trimming and J lost 0 bases; unmatched junction nucleotides: 18. CDR3 sequence reads: CASSQFSFGTGGLGVAKNIQYF. The CDR3 nucleotides are TGCGCCAGCAGCCAATTCAGTTTTGGGACAGGGGGTCTCGGGGTAGCCAAAAACATTCAGTACTTC.

This clone was counted once. The chain employs TRBV11-2 and TRBJ2-7; 7 nucleotides agree with TRBD1. Germline trimming cut 6 bases from V and 2 bases from J; bases unmatched to any gene: 4. This CDR3 is 13 amino acids long. Germline values: CDR1 SGHAT, CDR2 FQNNGV. CDR3 sequence: CASSWTGAYEQYF. The CDR3 bases are TGTGCCAGCAGTTGGACAGGAGCCTACGAGCAGTACTTC.

The V and J genes are TRBV19 and TRBJ1-2; the match to TRBD1 covers 7 bases. This CDR3 is built from 15 residues. V dropped 9 bases and J dropped 4; count of bases not matched to a gene: 14. Germline-derived CDR1 and CDR2 are LNHDA and SQIVND (reference sequence). The CDR3 DNA reads TGTGCCAGCACGACAGGGCAAAGGGGGCTCTATGGCTACACCTTC. Translating gives CASTTGQRGLYGYTF.

V and J are TRBV29-1 and TRBJ2-7, with 9 bases matching TRBD1. The junction had 3 bases not matched to a gene; V was cut back by 4 bases and J by 2 bases. Germline V lookup: CDR1 SQVTM, CDR2 ANQGSEA. This CDR3 is built from 13 residues. The CDR3 loop is CSVAGQGTYEQYF. The CDR3 DNA reads TGCAGCGTTGCGGGACAGGGAACCTACGAGCAGTACTTC.

J is TRBJ2-3 and V is TRBV9; TRBD2 agrees at 12 bases. The CDR3 totals 16 residues. From germline, CDR1 is SGDLS and CDR2 YYNGEE. With 7 bases clipped from V and 5 bases from J, the junction kept 11 bases outside the gene matches. The CDR3 DNA is TGTGCCAGCTCCTATTCTAGCGGGAGGGCCGTAGATACGCAGTATTTT. This sequence encodes CASSYSSGRAVDTQYF. The whole variable domain, remainder taken from reference TRBV9 and TRBJ2-3, is DSGVTQTPKHLITATGQRVTLRCSPRSGDLSVYWYQQSLDQGLQFLIQYYNGEERAKGNILERFSAQQFPDLHSELNLSSLELGDSALYFCASSYSSGRAVDTQYFGPGTRLTVL.

This rearrangement joins TRBV7-9 to TRBJ1-1; 9 bases map to TRBD1. Looked up from germline, CDR1 is SEHNR and CDR2 is FQNEAQ (reference sequence). V was pared by 2 bases and J by 0 bases, with 4 bases of the junction left unmatched. The CDR3 extends over 16 amino acids. The CDR3 region has the DNA TGTGCCAGCAGCTTATTAGGGACAGGGCTGAACACTGAAGCTTTCTTT. It encodes CASSLLGTGLNTEAFF.

The V and J genes are TRBV5-1 and TRBJ2-7, with 8 positions matching TRBD1. Trimming took 6 bases from V and 3 from J; bases not matched to a gene: 14. The CDR3 consists of 16 residues. CDR1 is SGHRS, CDR2 YFSETQ, per germline. The CDR3 loop is CASNETPGTGVYEQYF. CDR3 coding DNA: TGCGCCAGCAACGAGACACCCGGGACAGGAGTCTACGAGCAGTACTTC.

A note on this clone: In the same sample, other DNA sequences code for this CDR3. The chain is built from TRBV5-1 and TRBJ1-1, with TRBD1 matching 8 bases. CDR3 length: 14 amino acids. Germline V CDR1 and CDR2: SGHRS, YFSETQ. With 4 bases clipped from V and 4 bases from J, the junction kept 6 bases outside the gene matches. CDR3 coding DNA: TGCGCCAGCAGCCTTGGACAGGGAGGCACTGAAGCTTTCTTT. Its translation: CASSLGQGGTEAFF. Combining the CDR3 with reference TRBV5-1 and TRBJ1-1 gives the whole variable domain KAGVTQTPRYLIKTRGQQVTLSCSPISGHRSVSWYQQTPGQGLQFLFEYFSETQRNKGNFPGRFSGRQFSNSRSEMNVSTLELGDSALYLCASSLGQGGTEAFFGQGTRLTVV.

CDR3 protein: CASSQDRAGDVVRDTQYF. For the CDR3, the DNA is TGCGCCAGCAGCCAAGATAGGGCAGGGGATGTGGTACGAGATACGCAGTATTTT. J is TRBJ2-3 and V is TRBV4-3; possibly TRBD1 for D (6 bases). CDR1 is LGHNA, CDR2 YSLEER, per germline. V was pared by 0 bases and J by 5 bases, with 21 bases between. CDR3 length equals 18 residues.

This chain links TRBV7-2 with TRBJ2-7; a weak D match, TRBD1 (5 bases). Germline CDR1 and CDR2: SGHTA and FQGNSA. Trimming stripped 1 base from V and 6 bases from J, with 13 bases between. This CDR3 spans 14 amino acids. The CDR3 is CASSLDRSFSEQYF. CDR3 sequence (DNA): TGTGCCAGCAGCTTAGACAGGAGTTTCTCCGAGCAGTACTTC.

The chain employs TRBV7-2 and TRBJ2-7, with 7 bases lining up with TRBD2. The V gene end was trimmed by 5 bases and the J gene end by 2 bases; junction bases not matched to a gene: 9. Germline V gene sequence: CDR1 SGHTA, CDR2 FQGNSA. The CDR3 runs to 15 residues. CDR3 bases: TGTGCCAGCAGCCTTAGTGGGCGGGAGACCTACGAGCAGTACTTC. This translates into CASSLSGRETYEQYF.

This chain connects TRBV19 to TRBJ2-1; 12 nucleotides line up with TRBD2. CDR1 and CDR2 (germline): LNHDA, SQIVND (reference sequence). The CDR3 is 14 residues long. The trim removed 6 bases at V and 9 bases at J, leaving 6 bases unmatched. The CDR3 nucleotides read TGTGCCAGTAGGGGACTAGCGGGTCGGGGTGAGCAGTTCTTC. Translated: CASRGLAGRGEQFF. The full variable domain, its missing parts supplied by reference TRBV19 and TRBJ2-1, is DGGITQSPKYLFRKEGQNVTLSCEQNLNHDAMYWYRQDPGQGLRLIYYSQIVNDFQKGDIAEGYSVSREKKESFPLTVTSAQKNPTAFYLCASRGLAGRGEQFFGPGTRLTVL.

The chain joins TRBV5-1 to TRBJ2-1; 10 bases line up with TRBD2. J gave up 7 bases and V 3 bases, and 4 bases lay outside the gene matches. CDR1 SGHRS and CDR2 YFSETQ come from the germline V gene. This CDR3 spans 14 amino acids. CDR3 residues: CASSSTSGLNEQFF. For the CDR3, the DNA is TGCGCCAGCAGCTCGACTAGCGGGCTTAATGAGCAGTTCTTC.

V usage is TRBV9 and J usage is TRBJ2-1; TRBD2 agrees at 11 bases. Trimming at V came to 5 bases and at J to 4 bases, leaving 5 bases not matched to a gene. The CDR3 is 15 residues long. The germline CDR1 and CDR2 sequences are SGDLS and YYNGEE. This CDR3 reads CASRDSGGEYNEQFF. CDR3 bases: TGTGCCAGCAGAGATAGCGGGGGGGAATACAATGAGCAGTTCTTC.

This clone turned up a few times. The chain links TRBV5-4 to TRBJ1-4; 7 positions agree with TRBD1. The CDR3 has 14 amino acids. Germline loops: CDR1 SGHNT, CDR2 YYREEE (reference sequence). V shed 4 bases, J shed 4 bases, and the junction held 4 bases outside the gene matches. The CDR3 here is CASSTDRLNEKLFF. The CDR3 DNA reads as TGTGCCAGCAGCACGGACAGGCTTAATGAAAAACTGTTTTTT.